A selection of T cell receptor beta chains follows, all from one sample in a study of T-cell memory formation after mild COVID-19. Each CDR3 protein is one row after TCRdb ran MiXCR on the 5' RACE reads. The sample gives about 150,000 distinct CDR3 sequences, 20% to 25% of which show up once; less than 25% is in the top ten. Specimen: PBMCs or a T cell subset sorted from them (not recorded which). These receptors were obtained from an adult woman who had mild COVID-19 (a few samples of this study predate the infection). Cell type and time point are not known. The CDR3 runs from the conserved cysteine through the conserved F or W. A D gene is named only where the DNA matches it firmly. Expanded clones get a size class; other rows say once, few or many, or leave the size out.

few TRBD1 TRBJ2-7 TRBV20-1 15 CSARGPGGPLREQYF TGCAGTGCTAGGGGACCAGGGGGCCCTCTTCGGGAGCAGTACTTC
few TRBD2 TRBJ2-7 TRBV4-3 18 CASSQEGTSGSVFYEQYF TGCGCCAGCAGCCAAGAAGGGACTAGCGGGAGTGTTTTCTACGAGCAGTACTTC
- - TRBJ2-1 TRBV5-6 16 CASSSMVNPYTYEQFF TGTGCCAGCAGCTCCATGGTCAACCCATACACCTATGAGCAGTTCTTC
few - TRBJ1-5 TRBV9 13 CASSVDGNQPQHF TGTGCCAGCAGCGTAGATGGCAATCAGCCCCAGCATTTT
- TRBD1 TRBJ1-5 TRBV19 14 CASRWTGENQPQHF TGTGCCAGTAGATGGACAGGGGAAAATCAGCCCCAGCATTTT
- - TRBJ2-1 TRBV6-5 15 CASSVSWVGYNEQFF TGTGCCAGCAGTGTGAGCTGGGTGGGCTACAATGAGCAGTTCTTC
few - TRBJ1-1 TRBV7-3 14 CASSSIQGYTEAFF TGTGCCAGCAGCTCGATACAGGGTTACACTGAAGCTTTCTTT
- TRBD2 TRBJ2-5 TRBV7-9 14 CASKLAGSQETQYF TGTGCCAGCAAGCTAGCGGGGTCTCAAGAGACCCAGTACTTC
- TRBD2 TRBJ2-1 TRBV12-3/TRBV12-4 14 CASSDGLARNEQFF TGTGCCAGCAGCGACGGACTAGCGAGGAATGAGCAGTTCTTC
- - TRBJ1-1 TRBV24-1 13 CATRSGTYTEAFF TGTGCCACCAGATCCGGGACGTACACTGAAGCTTTCTTT
- - TRBJ1-2 TRBV2 13 CASSGGGSYGYTF TGTGCCAGCAGTGGTGGGGGAAGCTATGGCTACACCTTC
- TRBD2 TRBJ2-1 TRBV30 15 CAWRKPASGYNEQFF TGTGCCTGGAGGAAACCGGCTAGCGGCTACAATGAGCAGTTCTTC
- TRBD2 TRBJ2-1 TRBV7-9 16 CASSPVAGERYNEQFF TGTGCCAGCAGCCCAGTAGCGGGAGAAAGATACAATGAGCAGTTCTTC
- - TRBJ2-1 TRBV2 16 CASSEGVGPSIPLPFF TGTGCCAGCAGTGAAGGGGTGGGACCAAGTATTCCCCTCCCGTTCTTC
few - TRBJ2-1 TRBV7-6 13 CASALGSYNEQFF TGTGCCAGCGCTTTGGGGTCGTACAATGAGCAGTTCTTC
- - TRBJ1-2 TRBV6-6 15 CASSPPEGANYGYTF TGTGCCAGCAGTCCACCCGAAGGGGCTAACTATGGCTACACCTTC
- - TRBJ1-1 TRBV9 16 CASSVKVLPDNTEAFF TGTGCCAGCAGCGTGAAGGTTCTCCCGGACAACACTGAAGCTTTCTTT
- - TRBJ1-1 TRBV6-5 16 CASSYGQGTGNTEAFF TGTGCCAGCAGTTACGGCCAGGGTACAGGGAACACTGAAGCTTTCTTT
- TRBD1 TRBJ2-1 TRBV10-3 14 CASGPGQGTHEQFF TGTGCCAGCGGCCCGGGACAGGGAACGCATGAGCAGTTCTTC
- TRBD2 TRBJ2-1 TRBV11-2 18 CASSLDVGAGGAYNEQFF TGTGCCAGCAGCCTCGATGTAGGAGCGGGGGGTGCCTACAATGAGCAGTTCTTC
- - TRBJ1-5 TRBV12-3/TRBV12-4 16 CASSLSGVRGNQPQHF TGTGCCAGCAGTTTATCGGGGGTAAGGGGCAATCAGCCCCAGCATTTT
- - TRBJ1-2 TRBV7-9 14 CASSSISSTYGYTF TGTGCCAGCAGCTCGATCTCGTCTACCTATGGCTACACCTTC
- - TRBJ1-1 TRBV30 16 CAWSGLTTGKNTEAFF TGTGCCTGGAGTGGTCTTACGACAGGTAAAAACACTGAAGCTTTCTTT
few TRBD2 TRBJ2-5 TRBV9 16 CASSVGLAGDGETQYF TGTGCCAGCAGCGTAGGACTAGCGGGAGACGGAGAGACCCAGTACTTC
- TRBD2 TRBJ2-3 TRBV13 15 CASSPERGGRNTQYF TGTGCCAGCAGCCCCGAGCGGGGGGGCCGCAATACGCAGTATTTT
- - TRBJ1-1 TRBV9 13 CAVGSGMNTEAFF TGTGCAGTAGGCTCGGGGATGAACACTGAAGCTTTCTTT
- TRBD2 TRBJ2-1 TRBV7-9 18 CASSRDSGTSGRYNEQFF TGTGCCAGCAGCCGAGACTCCGGGACTAGCGGGCGATACAATGAGCAGTTCTTC
few - TRBJ1-5 TRBV12-3/TRBV12-4 15 CASSLRADSNQPQHF TGTGCCAGCAGTTTAAGGGCGGATAGCAATCAGCCCCAGCATTTT
few TRBD1 TRBJ2-2 TRBV9 16 CASSVAGTDNTGELFF TGTGCCAGCAGCGTAGCAGGGACAGACAACACCGGGGAGCTGTTTTTT